This T cell receptor beta chain is drawn from a study of blood T cell repertoires in COVID-19. Per the study methods: For nucleated cells, counts were estimated from reference gene primer amplification. Generated by immunoSEQ multiplex PCR, the TCRdb table keeps only in-frame clones and is missing some. V and J calls and clone size are as listed in that table; D and trimming were resolved from the DNA. The profile shows about 220,000 clones, approximately 77% of them singletons. The CDR3 spans 20 residues. Germline loops: CDR1 LGHDT, CDR2 YNNKEL (reference sequence). The J segment lost 6 bases and the V segment lost 1 base, leaving 18 bases of the junction unmatched.

The chain is built from TRBV3-1 (or the pseudogene TRBV3-2) and TRBJ1-5; 10 bases are a match to TRBD1. Sample: peripheral blood. The sequence came from an elderly woman with acute or convalescent COVID-19. In nucleotides, the CDR3 is TGTGCCAGCAGCCAAGGCGGGCTACGGGACAGGGGAGATTATTTTCAGCCCCAGCATTTT. Amino acids: CASSQGGLRDRGDYFQPQHF.